Below, 14 T cell receptor beta chains from the same sample are listed, as sequenced in a study of glioma-infiltrating T cells after dendritic cell vaccination listed by TCRdb under 2016. The method behind the library was the immunoSEQ multiplex PCR assay. TCRdb took this table from immuneACCESS and kept in-frame rearrangements with V and J called. Such tables lack part of the clones; where checked against another copy, unresolved V genes explain under half of the gap, and the rest is unexplained. The sample yields 85,000 or so clones; around 84% were counted once. Under 8.5% of the sample lies in the top ten. This specimen's time point label, per the study, means: after dendritic cell vaccination, including at tumor progression/relapse. The sample consisted of blood, taken after dendritic cell vaccination. All receptors derive from a human donor with glioblastoma.

V and J are TRBV6-5 and TRBJ2-7; TRBD1 matches at 10 bases. The CDR3 extends over 14 amino acids. V shed 6 bases, J shed 7 bases, and the junction held 9 bases outside the gene matches. Germline-derived CDR1 and CDR2 are MNHEY and SVGAGI. The CDR3 bases are TGTGCCAGCAGGAACCCCGGGACAGGGGATGAGCAGTACTTC. It codes for CASRNPGTGDEQYF.

The chain combines TRBV29-1 with TRBJ2-2, with 12 nucleotides matching TRBD2. Germline CDR1 SQVTM, CDR2 ANQGSEA. Trimming removed 4 bases from V and 0 bases from J; junction bases left unmatched: 3. The CDR3 has 16 amino acids. CDR3 region: CSVGLAGDANTGELFF. CDR3 DNA sequence: TGCAGCGTTGGACTAGCGGGGGACGCGAACACCGGGGAGCTGTTTTTT.

The CDR3 sequence: CASSSKNTGVTFTDTQYF. The CDR3 nucleotides are TGCGCCAGCAGCTCGAAAAACACAGGGGTCACCTTCACAGATACGCAGTATTTT. The chain combines TRBV5-1 with TRBJ2-3; 7 bases line up with TRBD1. Germline V gene data show CDR1 as SGHRS and CDR2 as YFSETQ. The CDR3 sequence is 18 residues long. Trimming at V came to 3 bases and at J to 2 bases, leaving 15 bases not matched to a gene. Drawing the rest from reference TRBV5-1 and TRBJ2-3, the complete variable domain is KAGVTQTPRYLIKTRGQQVTLSCSPISGHRSVSWYQQTPGQGLQFLFEYFSETQRNKGNFPGRFSGRQFSNSRSEMNVSTLELGDSALYLCASSSKNTGVTFTDTQYFGPGTRLTVL.

The V call is TRBV6-5, the J call TRBJ1-5, with a possible D match to TRBD1 (5 bases). Germline V gene data show CDR1 as MNHEY and CDR2 as SVGAGI. V was cut by 6 bases and J by 3 bases, with 9 bases left in between. The CDR3 length is 13 residues. CDR3 DNA: TGTGCCAGCAGACGGACAAACAATCAGCCCCAGCATTTT. Protein: CASRRTNNQPQHF.

The chain employs TRBV5-1 and TRBJ1-1; 11 bases map to TRBD1. Germline V gives CDR1 SGHRS, CDR2 YFSETQ. CDR3 length: 17 residues. Unmatched junction bases numbered 6, after V lost 2 bases and J lost 0 bases. For the CDR3, the DNA is TGCGCCAGCAGCTTCGGACAGGGGGCCCTATTGAACACTGAAGCTTTCTTT. Its protein product is CASSFGQGALLNTEAFF.

The chain joins TRBV9 to TRBJ2-1; 8 bases are a match to TRBD2. The V segment lost 4 bases and the J segment 2 bases; nucleotides outside the gene matches: 11. The V gene's germline CDR1 is SGDLS and CDR2 YYNGEE. The CDR3 runs to 17 residues. The DNA of the CDR3 is TGTGCCAGCAGCCCACCGGGGCGGGGGGAACCCTACAATGAGCAGTTCTTC. This translates into CASSPPGRGEPYNEQFF.

This sequence joins TRBV7-9 and TRBJ2-1, with TRBD1 matching 9 bases. Germline V CDR1 and CDR2: SEHNR, FQNEAQ (reference sequence). Unmatched junction bases numbered 10, after V lost 1 base and J lost 9 bases. This CDR3 has 16 amino acids. The CDR3 is CASSLGNRGPPGEQFF. The CDR3 region has the DNA TGTGCCAGCAGCTTAGGAAACAGGGGGCCTCCCGGTGAGCAGTTCTTC. The variable domain in full, with the rest retrieved from reference TRBV7-9 and TRBJ2-1, is DTGVSQNPRHKITKRGQNVTFRCDPISEHNRLYWYRQTLGQGPEFLTYFQNEAQLEKSRLLSDRFSAERPKGSFSTLEIQRTEQGDSAMYLCASSLGNRGPPGEQFFGPGTRLTVL.

The J gene is TRBJ2-2, the V gene TRBV19, with 10 positions matching TRBD2. This CDR3 is built from 17 residues. V trimming: 4 bases; J trimming: 7 bases; junction bases outside the gene matches: 12. CDR1 and CDR2 from the germline V gene are LNHDA and SQIVND (reference sequence). The CDR3 loop is CASSTHSLAGVFGELFF. In nucleotides, the CDR3 is TGTGCCAGTAGTACCCACTCTCTAGCGGGAGTATTCGGGGAGCTGTTTTTT.

The chain combines TRBV28 with TRBJ1-2; 10 positions match TRBD1. Germline assignment: CDR1 MDHEN and CDR2 SYDVKM. Germline trimming cut 5 bases from V and 2 bases from J; bases unmatched to any gene: 5. CDR3 size: 15 residues. The CDR3 protein is CASSRADRGNYGYTF. The CDR3 DNA reads as TGTGCCAGCAGTCGCGCGGACAGGGGGAACTATGGCTACACCTTC.

The chain has TRBV9 and TRBJ2-3; D possibly corresponds to TRBD2 (5 bases). V lost 0 bases and J 4 bases, leaving 12 bases between the germline ends. The germline gives CDR1 SGDLS, CDR2 YYNGEE. The CDR3 extends over 15 amino acids. CDR3 coding DNA: TGTGCCAGCAGCGTAGAAGGGCGGGCCGCAGATACGCAGTATTTT. Translation: CASSVEGRAADTQYF.

This clone has a handful of counts. The chain links TRBV5-6 to TRBJ1-1, with a possible D match to TRBD1 (5 bases). The germline CDR1 and CDR2 sequences are SGHDT and YYEEEE. This CDR3 contains 16 residues. V was pared by 0 bases and J by 4 bases, with 16 bases between. The CDR3 loop reads CASSLAKSRGTTEAFF. DNA of the CDR3: TGTGCCAGCAGCTTGGCCAAATCGCGGGGGACCACTGAAGCTTTCTTT.

V and J are TRBV5-6 and TRBJ2-7; 9 bases line up with TRBD1. V lost 0 bases, J lost 1 base, and 11 bases stayed unmatched. Per germline, CDR1 SGHDT and CDR2 YYEEEE. The CDR3 has 18 amino acids. CDR3: CASSLVGTGFPQSYEQYF. Here the CDR3 DNA reads TGTGCCAGCAGCTTGGTGGGGACAGGGTTTCCTCAGTCCTACGAGCAGTACTTC.

This clone was detected once. The CDR3: CSVEGRDGAEAFF. DNA for the CDR3: TGCAGCGTTGAAGGCAGGGATGGGGCGGAAGCTTTCTTT. The chain links TRBV29-1 to TRBJ1-1, with TRBD1 as a possible D gene (5 bases). This CDR3 is 13 amino acids long. Trimming cost V 1 base and J 8 bases, with 14 bases left between them. Germline-derived CDR1 and CDR2 are SQVTM and ANQGSEA.

A word on this clone: The sample has other DNA sequences that encode this CDR3 too. The CDR3 is CASSLRGLEETQYF. DNA of the CDR3: TGTGCCAGCAGCTTGAGGGGACTAGAAGAGACCCAGTACTTC. The chain joins TRBV5-4 to TRBJ2-5; TRBD2 matches at 8 bases. The V segment lost 1 base and the J segment 3 bases; nucleotides outside the gene matches: 2. The CDR3 sequence is 14 residues long. In germline, CDR1 is SGHNT, CDR2 YYREEE (reference sequence). Drawing the rest from reference TRBV5-4 and TRBJ2-5, the complete variable domain is ETGVTQSPTHLIKTRGQQVTLRCSSQSGHNTVSWYQQALGQGPQFIFQYYREEENGRGNFPPRFSGLQFPNYSSELNVNALELDDSALYLCASSLRGLEETQYFGPGTRLLVL.